This T cell receptor beta chain was sequenced for a study of shared clonotypes between healthy human individuals (dated by TCRdb to about 2020). With respect to the entire study: Two women and a few men aged 18 to 49 years were included in the cohort. To increase sequencing depth and limit assay-specific biases, TCR repertoire library preparation and sequencing were carried out by different laboratories using diverse techniques. For each donor, CD4 naive and CD4 memory were each run on three plates, CD8 naive on two plates, and CD8 memory on one plate. The study deeply sequenced blood TCR repertoires of five healthy adults to estimate repertoire size and the extent of clonotype sharing between individuals. Per donor, leukapheresis produced somewhere between about 0.94 and 9.5 billion PBMCs. Overall study results and their limits: Based on pairwise subsampling, the degree of clonotype sharing among donors was expected to be affected by sequencing depth. Incomplete sequencing was indicated by rarefaction of sorted-subset datasets, despite the large sequencing depth. Clonotypes shared by all four sorted-subset donors showed higher generation probabilities than non-shared clonotypes. Approximately 4.8% of naive CD4, around 3.6% of naive CD8, 2% to 2.5% of memory CD4, and less than 0.45% of memory CD8 clonotypes were shared across a few donors. Naive subsets generally had larger estimated clonotype richness than memory subsets did. Because the study included only a small number of donors, the genetic and exposure-history diversity represented was limited. Sampling was restricted to blood, and TCR repertoires in tissue are likely to differ from TCR repertoires in blood.

CDR1 and CDR2 were assigned from the germline V gene as SGHVS and FQNEAQ. V was cut back by 5 bases and J by 4 bases, leaving a gap of 13 bases between them. The CDR3 covers 14 residues, taking in both the cysteine and the phenylalanine. CDR3 DNA only is kept here, 42 bases in frame from base 1. TCR CDR3 regions were amplified from genomic DNA by multiplex PCR using the deep immunoSEQ assay. Extracted genomic DNA from each cell subset was distributed evenly across all wells of several immunoSEQ 96-well plates, and each plate was treated as a replicate. For sorted subsets, 200 to 250 ng of genomic DNA, equivalent to 30,000 or so T cell genomes, went into each replicate PCR. Purified libraries were measured with a Qubit 3.0 fluorometer, size-checked on a Bioanalyzer 2100, and measured again with the KAPA Library Quantification kit. A separate single-read 150-cycle Illumina NextSeq 550 flow cell was used to sequence each immunoSEQ 96-well plate. In the paper's pipeline: Because the immunoSEQ output included only junctional sequences and no quality scores, the filtering could not be the same as the filtering used for full-length reads. To assign V/J genes and CDR3, sequences were annotated using PyIR, a Python wrapper for IgBLAST v1.9, with IMGT germline references. Reads were filtered out if the reads had weak V/J assignments (E-value above 1e-6), no CDR3, stop codons, out-of-frame junctions, or ambiguous translated residues. V3J clonotypes were defined as sequences sharing the same inferred V gene, J gene, and CDR3 amino acid sequence. Percentage overlap between repertoires was computed as shared unique clonotypes divided by the size of the smaller repertoire. RTK rarefaction, the Chao1 estimator, and Recon v2.1 estimates of unobserved clonotypes were used to assess repertoire richness. Generation probabilities for all TCRbeta clonotypes obtained by the gDNA method from a handful of donors were computed using OLGA. TCRdb stores this immuneACCESS table with in-frame sequences only. Part of the clones is absent; in the studies checked, under half of the shortfall reflects unresolved V genes, and no reason is known for the rest. V and J calls and clone size are those listed in that table; D and trimming were worked out from the DNA. In all, the sample holds roughly 600,000 clones, and 98% of those were seen once. 0.3% of the sample rests with the top ten.

CD8 naive samples consisted of CD45RO-negative cells that were positively selected for CCR7, yielding a CD45RA+CCR7+ population without TemRA cells. Donors were healthy HIV-negative adults with no recently reported acute infections or vaccinations. Every donor was a Caucasian adult residing in Nashville, Tennessee, USA. Blood was collected by leukapheresis, and PBMCs were isolated by Ficoll-Histopaque density gradient centrifugation and then cryopreserved in liquid nitrogen vapor phase. Analytical flow cytometry was used to check the purity and quantity of every magnetically sorted T cell population. Genomic DNA was isolated from every sorted fraction and measured by UV absorbance on a Nanodrop 2000c. As to this clone: Its antigen is not yet known. Base qualities are not provided; no much larger clone lies one nucleotide away.

Sequenced input: naive CD8+ T cells sorted from blood. Interpreted using the paper, the cell subset or site label stands for: CD45RA+CCR7+. The sequence joins TRBV7-8 to TRBJ2-3; the D gene is perhaps TRBD2, from 6 matching bases. The clonotype was recovered from a man aged 25-40 years in good health. The bases read TGTGCCAGCAGCACGGGACTGCCGGCAGATACGCAGTATTTT. Translated, it gives CASSTGLPADTQYF.